These 21 T cell receptor beta chains were all obtained from the same sample, sequenced in a study of prognosis after radiotherapy for stage I lung cancer (dated by TCRdb to the early 2020s). The data were produced on an Illumina HiSeq 3000. Two rounds of multiplex PCR on genomic DNA were used to amplify the TCR beta CDR3 region. The first PCR round used primers specific to each TRBV and TRBJ gene, and the primer sequences were filed in Chinese patent CN105087789A. The raw public data were reprocessed by TCRdb itself: fastp quality trimming at Q25, MiXCR clonotype calling, in-frame beta chains only. Each CDR3 protein appears once, grouped with its most common genes and DNA. Present in this sample are 51,000 or so distinct CDR3 sequences, over 30% of which were seen just once. The biggest ten clones account for about 9.2% of the sample. The specimen comprised PBMCs, sampled before or after stereotactic body radiation therapy (not recorded which). These receptors originate from a donor over 45 with non-small cell lung cancer.

As to this clonotype: This could be a read error, since a much larger clone is one nucleotide away. V and J are TRBV9 and TRBJ2-5; 10 positions agree with TRBD1. Germline CDR1 and CDR2: SGDLS and YYNGEE. Trimming removed 4 bases from V and 1 base from J; junction bases left unmatched: 7. This CDR3 contains 16 residues. The CDR3 coding sequence is TGTGCCAGCAGCTTGGTGGGACAGGGGCCCCAAGAGACCCAGTACTTC. Protein product: CASSLVGQGPQETQYF.

This clonotype has a count of ten or more. The V call is TRBV7-2, the J call TRBJ1-2, with 8 bases lining up with TRBD1. The CDR3 loop spans 13 amino acids. Germline values: CDR1 SGHTA, CDR2 FQGNSA. Germline trimming cut 8 bases from V and 4 bases from J; bases unmatched to any gene: 6. In DNA, the CDR3 is TGTGCCAGCGTGCAGGGGGCGGGCTATGGCTACACCTTC. This codes for CASVQGAGYGYTF.

The chain links TRBV19 to TRBJ1-1; a possible D gene is TRBD1 (5 bases). V shed 9 bases and J shed 1 base, with 12 bases lying between them. This CDR3 region has 13 residues. Germline CDR1 LNHDA, CDR2 SQIVND (reference sequence). The CDR3 sequence is CASSGTANTEAFF. CDR3 coding DNA: TGTGCCAGCTCCGGGACCGCGAACACTGAAGCTTTCTTT.

This clonotype came up a few times. A much larger clonotype is one base distant, so this may be a read error. The V and J genes are TRBV7-2 and TRBJ1-1; D might be TRBD1 (5 bases). Germline V gene data show CDR1 as SGHTA and CDR2 as FQGNSA. The ends were cut back, 1 base at V and 4 bases at J, with 10 bases in the middle. CDR3 size: 14 residues. The CDR3 loop is CASSLEGRVTEAFF. CDR3 coding DNA: TGTGCCAGCAGCTTAGAGGGCAGGGTCACTGAAGCTTTCTTT.

This clonotype was recorded at least ten times. This chain connects TRBV7-9 to TRBJ2-1, with TRBD2 identical over 13 bases. CDR1 and CDR2 from the germline V gene are SEHNR and FQNEAQ (reference sequence). The CDR3 covers 14 residues. After removal of 11 bases from V and 5 bases from J, the junction contained 6 bases not matched to a gene. Here the CDR3 DNA reads TGTGCCGACGAACTAGCGGGAGGGAACAATGAGCAGTTCTTC. This translates into CADELAGGNNEQFF.

J is TRBJ2-2 and V is TRBV7-3; D is ambiguous. This CDR3 contains 15 residues. Trimming stripped 5 bases from V and 4 bases from J, with 14 bases between. Germline V gene data show CDR1 as SGHTA and CDR2 as FQGTGA. This chain's CDR3 is CASSSNGLGTGELFF. The CDR3 DNA sequence: TGTGCCAGCAGCAGCAACGGGTTGGGCACCGGGGAGCTGTTTTTT.

This clonotype was counted at least ten times. The V and J genes are TRBV4-1 and TRBJ2-2; D not certain. The V end was cut by 1 base, the J end by 2 bases, with 11 bases between. Germline loops: CDR1 MGHRA, CDR2 YSYEKL. The CDR3 consists of 16 residues. CDR3 sequence reads: CASSQAETANTGELFF. The DNA of the CDR3 is TGCGCCAGCAGCCAAGCAGAGACGGCAAACACCGGGGAGCTGTTTTTT.

This clonotype was observed at least ten times. This chain uses TRBV5-1 with TRBJ2-5; D gene ambiguous. The ends were cut back, 4 bases at V and 1 base at J, with 17 bases in the middle. The germline V gene has CDR1 SGHRS and CDR2 YFSETQ. CDR3 length: 16 amino acids. CDR3 bases: TGCGCCAGCAGCAGAATGAGGTGGAATATCCAAGAGACCCAGTACTTC. As protein: CASSRMRWNIQETQYF.

This clonotype was seen at least ten times. The CDR3 nucleotides read TGTGCCACCAGCAGTGGCCACACTTACAATGAGCAGTTCTTC. This translates into CATSSGHTYNEQFF. The rearrangement links TRBV15 to TRBJ2-1, with D uncertain. Trimming removed 3 bases at V and 4 bases at J, with 10 bases between. The CDR3 has 14 residues. Germline CDR1 and CDR2: LNHNV and YYDKDF (reference sequence).

Points on this clonotype: This may be a read error: a much more frequent sequence differs by one nucleotide. The V gene is TRBV11-2, the J gene TRBJ2-1, with 13 nucleotides matching TRBD2. The DNA end is a closer match to TRBJ2-5, so the J assignment may be wrong. In germline, CDR1 is SGHAT, CDR2 FQNNGV. The CDR3 is made up of 16 amino acids. CDR3: CASSSGTSGIGDTQYF. The CDR3 coding sequence is TGTGCCAGCAGCTCCGGGACTAGCGGGATCGGAGATACCCAGTACTTC.

The gene calls are TRBV19 and TRBJ2-1, with D hard to call. Trimming stripped 4 bases from V and 0 bases from J, with 10 bases between. The CDR3 runs to 15 residues. CDR1 LNHDA and CDR2 SQIVND come from the germline V gene (reference sequence). This chain's CDR3 is CASSTDTSSYNEQFF. Written as DNA, the CDR3 is TGTGCCAGTAGTACCGACACGAGCTCCTACAATGAGCAGTTCTTC.

In its sample, this clonotype was seen many times. The chain joins TRBV5-1 to TRBJ2-3; TRBD1 matches at 9 bases. Germline V gene sequence: CDR1 SGHRS, CDR2 YFSETQ. The CDR3 is 15 residues long. The trim removed 1 base at V and 3 bases at J, leaving 3 bases unmatched. The CDR3 DNA reads as TGCGCCAGCAGCTTGTTGGGGACAGGGACAGATACGCAGTATTTT. Amino acids: CASSLLGTGTDTQYF.

This clonotype appeared many times. V usage is TRBV15 and J usage is TRBJ2-3; D gene unclear. The CDR3 consists of 12 residues. Deletions cut 0 bases from V and 6 bases from J, with 4 bases between. CDR1 and CDR2 from the germline V gene are LNHNV and YYDKDF (reference sequence). The CDR3 DNA reads TGTGCCACCAGCAGAGAGAGGGATACGCAGTATTTT. Protein: CATSRERDTQYF.

To note about this clonotype: Since a much larger clone is just one base distant, this may be a read error. J is TRBJ2-7 and V is TRBV10-3; D is possibly TRBD2 (6 bases). Germline V lookup: CDR1 ENHRY, CDR2 SYGVKD. V was clipped by 5 bases and J by 6 bases, with 17 bases between them. CDR3 length equals 14 residues. The CDR3 coding sequence is TGTGCCATCAGTTTATCGGGAGTAGGCGGCGAGCAGTACTTC. It translates to CAISLSGVGGEQYF.

The V call is TRBV11-2, the J call TRBJ2-7; 9 bases map to TRBD1. Trimming took 5 bases from V and 0 from J; bases not matched to a gene: 5. This CDR3 contains 15 residues. CDR1 SGHAT and CDR2 FQNNGV come from the germline V gene. CDR3 in DNA: TGTGCCAGCAGCAAATACAGGGGGCTCTCCTACGAGCAGTACTTC. Translated, it gives CASSKYRGLSYEQYF.

This clonotype has at least ten counts. The chain links TRBV20-1 to TRBJ1-6; D is unclear. V lost 4 bases, J lost 9 bases, and 19 bases lay in between. The CDR3 loop spans 15 amino acids. The germline CDR1 and CDR2 sequences are DFQATT and SNEGSKA (reference sequence). CDR3 sequence: CSAKGGSGDGSPLHF. DNA of the CDR3: TGCAGTGCTAAGGGCGGGTCTGGCGACGGTTCACCCCTCCACTTT.

This clonotype has at least ten counts. V gene TRBV19 combines with J gene TRBJ1-6; 8 bases are shared with TRBD1. CDR1 and CDR2 (germline): LNHDA, SQIVND (reference sequence). The CDR3 is made up of 16 amino acids. After removal of 3 bases from V and 5 bases from J, the junction contained 6 bases not matched to a gene. CDR3 region: CASSIPRGPDNSPLHF. Written as DNA, the CDR3 is TGTGCCAGTAGTATCCCCAGGGGGCCGGATAATTCACCCCTCCACTTT.

In its sample, this clonotype was seen a few times. A read error is possible here, since a much larger clone lies one base away. J is TRBJ1-1 and V is TRBV6-1; 7 bases are a match to TRBD1. The germline gives CDR1 MNHNS, CDR2 SASEGT. After removal of 7 bases from V and 2 bases from J, the junction contained 10 bases not matched to a gene. The CDR3 length is 15 residues. The CDR3 DNA follows: TGTGCCAGCAACCCGACAGGGCTAAAAAACACTGAAGCTTTCTTT. The encoded protein is CASNPTGLKNTEAFF.

This clonotype has ten or more counts. J is TRBJ1-1 and V is TRBV20-1; the D gene is possibly TRBD1 (5 bases). In germline, CDR1 is DFQATT, CDR2 SNEGSKA (reference sequence). This CDR3 is 12 amino acids long. V lost 7 bases and J lost 5, with 14 bases in between. This CDR3 is CSGGRVGTEAFF. Here the CDR3 DNA reads TGCAGTGGCGGCAGGGTGGGGACTGAAGCTTTCTTT.

This clonotype was detected many times. The rearrangement links TRBV5-1 to TRBJ2-1; D not certain. V was shortened by 0 bases and J by 0 bases, with 4 bases between the two germline ends. The V gene's germline CDR1 is SGHRS and CDR2 YFSETQ. This CDR3 spans 14 amino acids. For the CDR3, the DNA is TGCGCCAGCAGCTTGGCTAGCTCCTACAATGAGCAGTTCTTC. This sequence encodes CASSLASSYNEQFF.

As concerns this clonotype: A much bigger clone sits one base away, suggesting this may be a read error. The chain links TRBV24-1 to TRBJ2-3, with D hard to call. This CDR3 is 13 amino acids long. CDR1 is KGHDR, CDR2 SFDVKD, per germline. Trimming shortened V by 2 bases and J by 3 bases, and 5 bases separated the two germline ends. The CDR3 sequence is CATSDSSTDTQYF. In DNA, the CDR3 is TGTGCCACCAGTGATTCATCTACAGATACGCAGTATTTT.